This TCR beta chain was recorded in a study of brain T cells in children with intractable seizures. Study-level results: HCMV serostatus was not known, and viral specificity came from CDR3 similarity only.

The ends were cut back, 3 bases at V and 8 bases at J, with 13 bases in the middle. The CDR3 spans 14 residues. Germline V lookup: CDR1 MDHEN, CDR2 SYDVKM. With regard to this clone: Its antigen is not identified.

The time point denotes: blood from clinic visit 5 months post-surgery; TSC patient then seizure free. Repertoires were generated with immunoSEQ multiplex PCR, while TCRdb's copy carries only in-frame clones and drops some. The sample lists 340,000 or so clones, 93% occurring once. The sequence came from a boy under two years old with tuberous sclerosis and intractable seizures. This chain links TRBV28 with TRBJ1-4, with D possibly matching TRBD1 (5 bases). Sequenced material: peripheral blood, taken roughly 5 months after surgery. The CDR3 region has the DNA TGTGCCAGCAGTTTTTTGAGGGACGGGGAAAAACTGTTTTTT. This encodes CASSFLRDGEKLFF.